This T cell receptor (beta chain) is from a study of T cells in localized non-small cell lung cancer. Overall study results and limits: Of the tissues analyzed, uninvolved adjacent lung showed maximal T cell clonality, greater than tumor.

This clone was observed a handful of times. Its antigen is not identified. TCRdb's copy holds only in-frame clones and misses some; the assay was immunoSEQ multiplex PCR. The sample includes about 2,300 clones, roughly 22% of them seen just once. V shed 5 bases and J 0 bases; nucleotides not matched to a gene: 2. CDR1 and CDR2 (germline): SGHNT, YENEEA. The CDR3 contains 15 residues. The input for sequencing was lung tumor tissue, taken before any cancer treatment. This sequence joins TRBV11-3 and TRBJ1-3; 9 bases map to TRBD1. The TCR sequence derives from a woman aged 35 to 75 with stage II squamous cell lung carcinoma. The CDR3 nucleotides are TGTGCCAGCAGCGTGGACAGGGGCTCTGGAAACACCATATATTTT. Residues: CASSVDRGSGNTIYF.